This TCR beta chain was found in a study of blood T cell repertoires in COVID-19. Generated by immunoSEQ multiplex PCR, the TCRdb table keeps only in-frame clones and is missing some. The repertoire holds over 200,000 clones, with roughly 80% as singletons. In germline, CDR1 is MDHEN, CDR2 SYDVKM. Trimming removed 2 bases at V and 0 bases at J, with 11 bases between. CDR3 length: 15 residues. This clonotype was obtained from a human donor in a cohort sampled during active COVID-19. Sequenced material: peripheral blood. V and J are TRBV28 and TRBJ2-7, with D possibly being TRBD2 (5 bases). This CDR3 reads CASSLDYPSSYEQYF. Written as DNA, the CDR3 is TGTGCCAGCAGTTTAGACTACCCGAGCTCCTACGAGCAGTACTTC.